The 19 T cell receptor beta chains below all came from one sample that was sequenced in a study of T cell repertoires in aging, cancer and after chemotherapy. TCR beta rearrangements were amplified from peripheral blood genomic DNA. Rearranged V-D-J TRB sequences were amplified with a mixed TRB-A/B primer pool. TCRdb ran MiXCR on the multiplex PCR reads and lists one entry per CDR3 protein. The sample contains some 2,500 distinct CDR3 sequences, about 24% of which appear only once. Source material: blood. Every receptor here comes from a human donor with a solid tumor.

By frequency in the sample, this clonotype is medium-sized (0.01 to 0.1%). J is TRBJ2-3 and V is TRBV12-3 or TRBV12-4, with 13 bases identical to TRBD2. The CDR3 is made up of 19 amino acids. V lost 3 bases and J lost 2; bases outside the gene matches: 11. In nucleotides, the CDR3 is TGTGCCAGCAGTTTCGGCAGGGAGACTAGCGGGAGGACCACAGATACGCAGTATTTT. It is translated as CASSFGRETSGRTTDTQYF.

The gene calls are TRBV7-9 and TRBJ2-3; 9 bases fit TRBD1. V was pared by 8 bases and J by 1 base, with 7 bases of the junction left unmatched. The CDR3 runs 15 residues. From germline, CDR1 is SEHNR and CDR2 FQNEAQ (reference sequence). The CDR3 sequence: CASGGYRGRTDTQYF. Here the CDR3 DNA reads TGTGCCAGCGGCGGATACAGGGGGCGCACAGATACGCAGTATTTT. Together with reference TRBV7-9 and TRBJ2-3, the CDR3 gives the full variable domain: DTGVSQNPRHKITKRGQNVTFRCDPISEHNRLYWYRQTLGQGPEFLTYFQNEAQLEKSRLLSDRFSAERPKGSFSTLEIQRTEQGDSAMYLCASGGYRGRTDTQYFGPGTRLTVL.

This clonotype was found a few times. CDR3 nucleotides: TGTGCCCTGGGACAGGAGTCTACCTCTGGGGCCAACGTCCTGACTTTC. It yields the protein CALGQESTSGANVLTF. The chain uses TRBV2 and TRBJ2-6; 8 bases line up with TRBD1. The CDR3 extends over 16 amino acids. CDR1 is SNHLY, CDR2 FYNNEI, per germline. The J segment lost 0 bases and the V segment lost 11 bases, leaving 9 bases of the junction unmatched.

By frequency in the sample, this clonotype is medium-sized (0.01 to 0.1%). V usage is TRBV27 and J usage is TRBJ2-1; 9 bases agree with TRBD2. The germline gives CDR1 MNHEY, CDR2 SMNVEV (reference sequence). The CDR3 is 16 residues long. Losses at the gene ends were 4 bases for V and 4 bases for J; bases not matched to a gene: 8. In DNA, the CDR3 is TGTGCCAGCAGTTCCCCCGGGACTAGCAGGTACAATGAGCAGTTCTTC. Translation gives CASSSPGTSRYNEQFF.

The J gene is TRBJ2-7, the V gene TRBV6-4, with 11 bases identical to TRBD1. This CDR3 is built from 15 residues. The J segment lost 5 bases and the V segment lost 5 bases, leaving 8 bases of the junction unmatched. Germline CDR1 reads MRHNA; CDR2 reads SNTAGT. The CDR3 region has the DNA TGTGCCAGCAGTTCCGGACAGGGGGCGCACGACGAGCAGTACTTC. It encodes CASSSGQGAHDEQYF.

This chain uses TRBV2 with TRBJ1-2; D not certain. The germline V and J ends were trimmed by 8 bases and 7 bases, with 17 bases remaining between them. The CDR3 has 13 residues. Germline lookup yields CDR1 SNHLY and CDR2 FYNNEI. The CDR3 loop reads CASSGDAPRGYTF. In DNA, the CDR3 is TGTGCCAGCTCGGGCGACGCCCCCCGTGGCTACACCTTC.

This clonotype qualifies as medium-sized (0.01 to 0.1%). The chain combines TRBV6-5 with TRBJ1-1, with 8 bases fitting TRBD1. This CDR3 comprises 15 residues. Germline trimming cut 6 bases from V and 4 bases from J; bases unmatched to any gene: 10. Germline CDR1 and CDR2: MNHEY and SVGAGI. The CDR3: CASRPNGQGRTEAFF. CDR3 bases: TGTGCCAGCAGGCCTAATGGACAGGGTCGCACTGAAGCTTTCTTT.

This chain joins TRBV11-1 and TRBJ2-3, with 8 nucleotides matching TRBD1. The CDR3 is 17 residues long. Losses at the gene ends were 4 bases for V and 2 bases for J; bases not matched to a gene: 11. Germline CDR1 and CDR2: SGHAT and FQDESV (reference sequence). Here the CDR3 reads CASSSQGAGGHTDTQYF. The CDR3 DNA is TGTGCCAGCAGCTCCCAGGGGGCTGGCGGGCACACAGATACGCAGTATTTT.

The chain has TRBV20-1 and TRBJ1-4; tentatively, D is TRBD1 (6 bases). The CDR3 loop spans 15 amino acids. The germline V and J ends were trimmed by 5 bases and 3 bases, with 16 bases remaining between them. Germline V lookup: CDR1 DFQATT, CDR2 SNEGSKA (reference sequence). CDR3 loop: CSARRGIRANEKLFF. Written as DNA, the CDR3 is TGCAGTGCTCGGAGGGGGATTAGGGCTAATGAAAAACTGTTTTTT.

Details on this clonotype: Since a much larger clone is just one base distant, this may be a read error. The chain links TRBV5-1 to TRBJ2-2; D tentatively fits TRBD1 or TRBD2 (5 bases each). CDR1 SGHRS and CDR2 YFSETQ come from the germline V gene. The CDR3 is made up of 15 amino acids. The CDR3 region is CVSSRGDLDTGELFF. Written as DNA, the CDR3 is TGCGTTTCAAGTCGGGGCGACTTGGACACCGGGGAGCTGTTTTTT.

This clonotype is labeled medium-sized. The rearrangement joins TRBV24-1 to TRBJ1-5; possible D gene TRBD1, 5 bases. Germline V gives CDR1 KGHDR, CDR2 SFDVKD. Trimming took off 2 bases at V and 9 bases at J, with 13 bases between the two ends. The CDR3 contains 14 residues. The CDR3 region is CATSDWDSTVPQHF. DNA for the CDR3: TGTGCCACCAGTGATTGGGACTCTACGGTGCCCCAGCATTTT.

The chain recombines TRBV28 with TRBJ2-7; D call uncertain. This CDR3 is built from 11 residues. Deletions cut 1 base from V and 4 bases from J, with 2 bases between. Germline CDR1 reads MDHEN; CDR2 reads SYDVKM. The CDR3 loop reads CASSLFYEQYF. For the CDR3, the DNA is TGTGCCAGCAGTTTATTTTACGAGCAGTACTTC.

This clonotype qualifies as medium-sized. CDR3 bases: TGTGCCAGCAGCCAGGGGGGGGACACAGATACGCAGTATTTT. Its protein is CASSQGGDTDTQYF. V usage is TRBV7-6 and J usage is TRBJ2-3, with D perhaps TRBD1 or TRBD2 (7 bases each). The germline V and J ends were trimmed by 5 bases and 2 bases, with 11 bases remaining between them. The germline V gene has CDR1 SGHVS and CDR2 FNYEAQ. The CDR3 has 14 amino acids.

By proportion, this clonotype is large. The chain employs TRBV6-6 and TRBJ2-7; D call uncertain. The CDR3 length is 12 residues. CDR1 is MNHNY, CDR2 SVGAGI, per germline (reference sequence). Trimming shortened V by 0 bases and J by 4 bases, and 4 bases separated the two germline ends. The CDR3 DNA reads as TGTGCCAGCAGTTACTCAGTATACGAGCAGTACTTC. Encoded protein: CASSYSVYEQYF.

This clonotype is judged medium-sized. V gene TRBV7-9 combines with J gene TRBJ2-5; TRBD2 matches at 12 bases. Germline V gives CDR1 SEHNR, CDR2 FQNEAQ (reference sequence). The length of the CDR3 is 16 residues. V was pared by 3 bases and J by 4 bases, with 6 bases of the junction left unmatched. The CDR3 here is CASSFRLAGEGETQYF. CDR3 in DNA: TGTGCCAGCAGCTTCCGACTAGCGGGAGAGGGAGAGACCCAGTACTTC.

The rearrangement uses TRBV20-1 and TRBJ2-6, with D tentatively TRBD2 (5 bases). From germline, CDR1 is DFQATT and CDR2 SNEGSKA (reference sequence). CDR3 length equals 15 residues. The CDR3 coding sequence is TGCGGAGTCGGAGCTGGGAGCTCTGGGGCCAACGTCCTGACTTTC. Translating gives CGVGAGSSGANVLTF.

This clonotype was seen a few times. The chain is built from TRBV10-1 and TRBJ2-3; D is uncertain. Trimming left V 5 bases short and J 2 bases short, with 8 bases between. The CDR3 consists of 13 residues. Germline loops: CDR1 WNHNN, CDR2 SYGVQD (reference sequence). In DNA form, the CDR3 reads TGCGCCAGCAGTTCCAGGACCACAGATACGCAGTATTTT. This gives the protein CASSSRTTDTQYF.

Sample share makes this clonotype medium-sized. The rearrangement links TRBV6-5 to TRBJ1-2, with a weak D call TRBD1 (5 bases). The germline V and J ends were trimmed by 0 bases and 3 bases, with 8 bases remaining between them. CDR1 MNHEY and CDR2 SVGAGI come from the germline V gene. The CDR3 totals 14 residues. CDR3 residues: CASSYSGGDYGYTF. The CDR3 DNA reads as TGTGCCAGCAGTTACTCGGGGGGGGACTATGGCTACACCTTC.

J is TRBJ1-5 and V is TRBV20-1; D remains unclear. The germline V gene encodes CDR1 DFQATT and CDR2 SNEGSKA (reference sequence). CDR3 length equals 14 residues. V lost 2 bases to trimming and J lost 4 bases, with 12 bases between them. The CDR3 DNA sequence: TGCAGTGCTAGATCGGTACAGCGAAATCAGCCCCAGCATTTT. As protein: CSARSVQRNQPQHF.